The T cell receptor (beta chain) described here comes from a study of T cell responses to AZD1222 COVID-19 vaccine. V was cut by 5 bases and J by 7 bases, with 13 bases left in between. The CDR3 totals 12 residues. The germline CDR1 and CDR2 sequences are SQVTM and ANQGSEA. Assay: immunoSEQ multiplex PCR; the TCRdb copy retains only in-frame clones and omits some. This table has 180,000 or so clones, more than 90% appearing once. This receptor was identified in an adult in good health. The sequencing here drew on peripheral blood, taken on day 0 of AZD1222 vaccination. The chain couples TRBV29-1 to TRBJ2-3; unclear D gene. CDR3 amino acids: CSVTGSGYTQYF. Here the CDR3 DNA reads TGCAGCGTTACCGGTTCAGGTTATACGCAGTATTTT.